This TCR beta chain was sequenced in a study of cytomegalovirus exposure and HLA in healthy donors. Notes on the study in general: In vitro work confirmed that three CMV-associated chains recognize CMV antigens.

PCR amplification relied on 60 Vbeta primers (plus 13 Jbeta primers). Using immunoSEQ multiplex PCR, the repertoire was profiled, and TCRdb retains in-frame clones only, with some absent. The table includes 150,000 to 200,000 clones, roughly 80% detected once. In its sample, this clone was seen a few times. Its specificity is unknown. V was pared by 3 bases and J by 8 bases, with 13 bases between. The CDR3 is 12 residues long. CDR1 is SQVTM, CDR2 ANQGSEA, per germline. This sequence joins TRBV29-1 and TRBJ1-2, with D perhaps TRBD1 (6 bases). Sequenced: PBMCs. This sequence was found in a man aged 50 to 59 in good health and CMV-seropositive. CDR3 in amino acids: CSVDFGGQGYTF. The CDR3 DNA reads as TGCAGCGTTGATTTCGGGGGGCAAGGCTACACCTTC.